This TCR beta chain was identified during a study of T cells after yellow fever vaccination. As for the study in general: SMART-Seq v4 Ultra Low Input served to prepare low-cell-number fractions. Notes on the study in general: A minor fraction of clonotypes spanned both CD4 and CD8 compartments. Any FACS-sorted repertoire could hold abundant clonotypes that contaminate it from the bulk population. The secondary response showed a weaker magnitude and a faster peak, day 5 versus 15.

Remarks on this clonotype: Its antigen is as yet unknown.

MiXCR, run by TCRdb on the 5' RACE reads, gives a single entry per CDR3 protein. The top ten hold about 15% of the sample, which has 600,000 to 750,000 distinct CDR3 sequences, around 12% seen once. The TCR sequence derives from a man aged 25 to 40 who received the YFV17D yellow fever vaccine. The sequenced sample was PBMCs, obtained on the day of the yellow fever booster vaccination.

The CDR3 DNA sequence: TGCGCCAGCACTATTCAGGGACTAGCGGGAGGCTCCCACCAAGAGACCCAGTACTTC. It translates to CASTIQGLAGGSHQETQYF. The chain uses TRBV5-1 and TRBJ2-5, with 15 bases matching TRBD2. The V and J ends lost 6 bases and 0 bases, in that order; junction bases with no gene match: 12. This CDR3 spans 19 amino acids. Looked up from germline, CDR1 is SGHRS and CDR2 is YFSETQ.